These T cell receptor beta chains were read from a single sample in a study of T cell responses to AZD1222 COVID-19 vaccine. The method was immunoSEQ multiplex PCR; TCRdb's version includes in-frame clones alone and lacks a portion of them. The data show around 100,000 clones, around 90% seen once. The source was peripheral blood, collected on day 0 of AZD1222 vaccination. These receptors all stem from an adult in good health. Both conserved end residues are part of each CDR3. D genes are given only for firm matches. Size values are once, few and many counts, or a class for expanded clones, and some rows have none.

13 | - | TRBJ2-7 | TRBV9 | - | CASSEQGTGEQYF | TGTGCCAGCAGCGAGCAGGGGACGGGAGAGCAGTACTTC
14 | - | TRBJ1-5 | TRBV5-6 | few | CASSLARLNQPQHF | TGTGCCAGCAGCTTGGCCAGGCTCAATCAGCCCCAGCATTTT
16 | TRBD2 | TRBJ2-7 | TRBV6-1 | once | CASSEVSGLAGGEQYF | TGTGCCAGCAGTGAAGTATCCGGTCTAGCGGGAGGAGAGCAGTACTTC
13 | TRBD2 | TRBJ2-1 | TRBV2 | - | CASRGTSGIRQFF | TGTGCCAGCAGAGGGACTAGCGGGATAAGGCAGTTCTTC
14 | - | TRBJ2-7 | TRBV19 | - | CASSRGLLGCEQYF | TGTGCCAGTAGTCGGGGACTCCTTGGGTGCGAGCAGTACTTC
21 | - | TRBJ1-1 | TRBV21-1 | once | CASSKFKTGIGDHASRTEAFF | TGTGCCAGCAGCAAATTTAAGACAGGGATCGGTGATCATGCGAGTCGCACTGAAGCTTTCTTT
11 | - | TRBJ1-5 | TRBV12-5 | - | CASGSHQPQHF | TGTGCTAGTGGTTCCCATCAGCCCCAGCATTTT
13 | - | TRBJ2-1 | TRBV7-2 | - | CASSLGAPNEQFF | TGTGCCAGCAGCTTAGGAGCGCCCAATGAGCAGTTCTTC
11 | - | TRBJ1-2 | TRBV29-1 | - | CSVHEGLVYTF | TGCAGCGTGCACGAGGGGCTAGTCTACACCTTC
15 | - | TRBJ2-1 | TRBV4-3 | - | CASSQEAGPRNEQFF | TGCGCCAGCAGCCAAGAGGCCGGGCCTCGTAATGAGCAGTTCTTC
16 | TRBD2 | TRBJ2-5 | TRBV18 | - | CASSQTLTSFQETQYF | TGTGCCAGCTCACAAACACTGACTAGCTTCCAAGAGACCCAGTACTTC
15 | - | TRBJ2-7 | TRBV29-1 | - | CSVAGSGRFPDEQYF | TGCAGCGTTGCAGGATCGGGCAGGTTCCCCGACGAGCAGTACTTC
16 | - | TRBJ2-2 | TRBV18 | once | CASSPRSGINTGELFF | TGTGCCAGCTCACCACGAAGCGGCATAAACACCGGGGAGCTGTTTTTT
13 | - | TRBJ1-1 | TRBV28 | - | CASSSETVPKAFF | TGTGCCAGCAGCTCCGAGACTGTACCAAAAGCTTTCTTT
14 | - | TRBJ2-5 | TRBV10-1 | once | CASSENNHQETQYF | TGCGCCAGCAGTGAGAATAACCATCAAGAGACCCAGTACTTC
18 | TRBD2 | TRBJ2-1 | TRBV7-2 | once | CASSLHQGLAGGDNEQFF | TGTGCCAGCAGCCTACACCAGGGACTAGCGGGAGGTGACAATGAGCAGTTCTTC
15 | TRBD2 | TRBJ2-1 | TRBV5-1 | - | CASSELAGGYNEQFF | TGCGCCAGCAGCGAACTAGCGGGAGGGTACAATGAGCAGTTCTTC
13 | - | TRBJ1-4 | TRBV28 | - | CASSLRGGRKLFF | TGTGCCAGCAGTTTACGCGGGGGGAGAAAACTGTTTTTT
15 | TRBD1 | TRBJ2-1 | TRBV5-4 | once | CASSPGQDSYNEQFF | TGTGCCAGCAGCCCGGGACAGGACTCCTACAATGAGCAGTTCTTC
13 | - | TRBJ1-5 | TRBV19 | - | CASSISGLQPQHF | TGTGCCAGTAGTATTTCCGGTCTGCAGCCCCAGCATTTT
16 | TRBD1 | TRBJ1-2 | TRBV6-2/TRBV6-3 | - | CASSSDTGGEYYGYTF | TGTGCCAGCAGTTCTGATACAGGGGGAGAGTACTATGGCTACACCTTC
13 | - | TRBJ1-4 | TRBV5-4 | - | CASAQGIGEKLFF | TGTGCCAGCGCACAGGGTATAGGGGAAAAACTGTTTTTT
14 | TRBD1 | TRBJ2-7 | TRBV18 | - | CASSLAGQGGEQYF | TGTGCCAGCTCACTAGCCGGACAGGGCGGCGAGCAGTACTTC
16 | - | TRBJ1-1 | TRBV2 | - | CASSEQVGQGRIEAFF | TGTGCCAGCAGTGAACAGGTGGGGCAGGGGCGCATTGAAGCTTTCTTT